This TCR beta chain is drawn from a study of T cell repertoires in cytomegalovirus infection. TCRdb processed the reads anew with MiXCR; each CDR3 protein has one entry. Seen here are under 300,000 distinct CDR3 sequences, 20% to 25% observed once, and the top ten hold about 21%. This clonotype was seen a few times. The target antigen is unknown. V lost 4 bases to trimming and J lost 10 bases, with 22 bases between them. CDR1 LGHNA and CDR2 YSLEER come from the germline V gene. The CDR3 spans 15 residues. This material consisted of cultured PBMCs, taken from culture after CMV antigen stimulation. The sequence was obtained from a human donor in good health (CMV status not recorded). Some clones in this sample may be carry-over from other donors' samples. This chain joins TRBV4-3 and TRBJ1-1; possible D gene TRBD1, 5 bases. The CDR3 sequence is CASSREVGEPERAFF. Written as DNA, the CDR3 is TGCGCCAGCAGCCGAGAAGTGGGGGAGCCGGAAAGAGCTTTCTTT.